The sequence of this T cell receptor (beta chain) was determined in a study of blood T cell repertoires in COVID-19. Looking at the study overall: Samples taken during acute and convalescent COVID-19 were collected in the United States, Italy and Spain.

Germline CDR1 and CDR2: MNHEY and SMNVEV (reference sequence). This CDR3 has 13 amino acids. With 5 bases removed from V and 4 bases from J, the gap between germline ends came to 10 bases. Repertoires were generated with immunoSEQ multiplex PCR, while TCRdb's copy carries only in-frame clones and drops some. This table has about 260,000 clones, 65% to 90% appearing once. The TCR sequence derives from a young man with active or convalescent COVID-19. This chain links TRBV27 with TRBJ2-3; D ambiguous. The sequenced sample consisted of peripheral blood. DNA of the CDR3: TGTGCCAGCAGTCCGCCGGTTGCAGATACGCAGTATTTT. Translated: CASSPPVADTQYF.